This T cell receptor (beta chain) was sequenced in a study of shared clonotypes between healthy human individuals. Findings of the study overall: Memory subsets had estimated richness that was generally smaller than that of naive subsets.

The test was conducted at deep level. Genomic DNA from each subset was divided evenly over several immunoSEQ plates. The table came from immunoSEQ multiplex PCR; TCRdb's copy has only in-frame clones and leaves some out. The sample yields around 2,000,000 clones, 93% seen once. Comment on this clone: Its antigen is unidentified.

CD45RO-negative, CCR7-positively selected cells formed the naive CD8 fraction, excluding terminally differentiated effector memory CD45RA+ cells. Each of the donors was a healthy adult who was HIV-negative and had not had a recent acute infection or vaccination. Germline lookup yields CDR1 MNHEY and CDR2 SMNVEV (reference sequence). This CDR3 has 14 residues. V lost 5 bases to trimming and J lost 3 bases, with 11 bases between them. This rearrangement joins TRBV27 to TRBJ2-1, with D unresolved. The receptor was derived from a man younger than 35 in good health. Some clones in this sample may be carry-over from other donors' samples. Sequencing was done on a sample of naive CD8+ T cells from PBMCs. The DNA of the CDR3 is TGTGCCAGCAGTCCAGCTGGTCGCTACAATGAGCAGTTCTTC. This translates into CASSPAGRYNEQFF.